These 25 T cell receptor beta chains were sequenced from one sample in a study of CD8+ T cells in alopecia areata. RNA was extracted and reverse transcribed into cDNA as the sequencing template. Generated by immunoSEQ multiplex PCR, the TCRdb table keeps only in-frame clones and is missing some. The profile covers roughly 110,000 clones, none occurring a single time. The sequenced sample consisted of lesional skin. These receptors all come from a C3H/HeJ mouse with alopecia areata. MHC haplotype of the mouse line: H2-k.

This clone was observed a handful of times. One end of the junction is discordant with germline, which a read error may explain. Gene names refer to mouse genes. The read terminates 4 residues before the CDR3 end, so the remaining end is supplied by the germline J gene. V is TRBV17 and J is TRBJ2-4; 9 nucleotides agree with TRBD1. CDR3 size: 14 residues. Germline values: CDR1 MNHDT, CDR2 YYDKIL. The CDR3 is CAGSSGTGQNTLYF. The CDR3 bases that were read are TGTGCTGGCAGTAGTGGGACAGGGCAAAAC.

This clone was picked up a small number of times. The genes and germline here are from mouse. Sequencing ends 4 residues short of the CDR3 end; the germline J gene provides the rest. J is TRBJ2-3 and V is TRBV13-1; 9 nucleotides line up with TRBD2. This CDR3 is 16 amino acids long. CDR1 NSHNY and CDR2 SYGAGN come from the germline V gene. The junction had 7 bases not matched to a gene; V was cut back by 3 bases and J by 2 bases. The CDR3 DNA, read in part, is TGTGCCAGCAGTGGCGACTGGGGGTCTGTTGCAGAA. This sequence encodes CASSGDWGSVAE. The whole CDR3 sequence reads CASSGDWGSVAETLYF.

This clone occurred a few times. The gene names given are mouse names. The CDR3 DNA, read in part, is TGTGCAAGCAGCTTAGCGACAGATGCT. Amino acid sequence: CASSLATDA. In full, the CDR3 is CASSLATDAEQFF. This chain links TRBV16 with TRBJ2-1, with a weak D call TRBD1 (5 bases). The read halts 4 residues ahead of the CDR3 end, with the missing end drawn from the germline J gene. This CDR3 is 13 amino acids long. The ends were cut back, 1 base at V and 5 bases at J, with 6 bases in the middle. Germline CDR1 reads SGHSA; CDR2 reads FRNQAP.

To note about this clone: The gene names here belong to mouse. The read comes to an end 4 residues before the CDR3 does, leaving the germline J gene to fill in the end. This rearrangement joins TRBV1 to TRBJ2-7; no reliable D call. Trimming shortened V by 1 base and J by 3 bases, and 7 bases separated the two germline ends. There are 13 residues in the CDR3. Germline CDR1 and CDR2: NSQYPW and LRSPGD (reference sequence). The CDR3 DNA, read in part, is TGCACCTGCAGTGCAGCACAAAGCTAT. Protein: CTCSAAQSY. The full CDR3 is CTCSAAQSYEQYF.

This clone has a count of ten or more. Genes and germline come from the mouse. The read gets to within 4 residues of the CDR3 end, and the germline J gene fills in the rest. The V gene is TRBV1, the J gene TRBJ2-7; 9 positions agree with TRBD1. In germline, CDR1 is NSQYPW, CDR2 LRSPGD (reference sequence). Germline trimming cut 3 bases from V and 1 base from J; bases unmatched to any gene: 4. The CDR3 length is 15 residues. CDR3 protein: CTCSASGTGSYEQYF. CDR3 DNA (partial): TGCACCTGCAGTGCGTCGGGGACAGGGTCCTAT. The variable domain in full, completed from reference TRBV1 and TRBJ2-7, reads VTLLEQNPRWRLVPRGQAVNLRCILKNSQYPWMSWYQQDLQKQLQWLFTLRSPGDKEVKSLPGADYLATRVTDTELRLQVANMSQGRTLYCTCSASGTGSYEQYFGPGTRLTVL.

The sample holds many counts of this clone. Germline and genes: mouse. Read coverage stops 4 residues before the CDR3 terminus; the germline J gene supplies the remainder. The rearrangement links TRBV13-3 to TRBJ1-4; 10 nucleotides line up with TRBD1. The CDR3 is made up of 16 amino acids. CDR1 is NNHDY, CDR2 SYVADS, per germline. Incomplete CDR3 DNA: TGTGCCAGCAGTGATGCCGGGACAGGGGATCGCGAA. This encodes CASSDAGTGDRE. The full CDR3 reads CASSDAGTGDRERLFF.

Many counts were recorded for this clone. The genes are named according to mouse. The CDR3 protein is CTCSAPPGHFNQDTQYF. CDR3 DNA, as far as it was read: TGCACCTGCAGTGCACCCCCGGGACACTTTAACCAAGAC. This chain links TRBV1 with TRBJ2-5; TRBD1 is a possible D gene (6 bases). Read coverage stops 4 residues before the CDR3 terminus; the germline J gene supplies the remainder. The CDR3 length is 17 residues. Trimming removed 2 bases at V and 0 bases at J, with 15 bases between. Germline V CDR1 and CDR2: NSQYPW, LRSPGD (reference sequence).

This clone was picked up a small number of times. Mouse germline and gene names are used. The read terminates 4 residues before the CDR3 end, so the remaining end is supplied by the germline J gene. The V and J genes are TRBV1 and TRBJ1-1; D might be TRBD1 (6 bases). With 4 bases removed from V and 2 bases from J, the gap between germline ends came to 11 bases. This CDR3 is built from 14 residues. Germline values: CDR1 NSQYPW, CDR2 LRSPGD (reference sequence). The DNA read from the CDR3 is TGCACCTGCAGTGTCCGGGACATTAACACA. This codes for CTCSVRDINT. The full CDR3 sequence reads CTCSVRDINTEVFF.

This clone was counted many times. Gene names denote mouse genes. With the read ending 4 residues before the CDR3 end, the germline J gene is used to fill in that end. The V and J genes are TRBV13-3 and TRBJ2-3; no firm D call. From germline, CDR1 is NNHDY and CDR2 SYVADS. This CDR3 has 15 amino acids. The V and J ends lost 0 bases and 1 base respectively, with 9 bases between them. Partial CDR3 DNA: TGTGCCAGCAGTGATGAAGGAAGGGGTGCAGAA. It specifies CASSDEGRGAE. The whole CDR3 sequence reads CASSDEGRGAETLYF.

This clone was seen only a few times. Here the gene names and germline are mouse. The sequenced fragment ends 4 residues before the CDR3 boundary, so the rest is inferred from the germline J gene. The genes are TRBV19 and TRBJ2-3; D may be TRBD2 (6 bases). V lost 6 bases and J lost 1, with 15 bases in between. The V gene's germline CDR1 is FNHDT and CDR2 SITEND (reference sequence). The CDR3 is 15 amino acids. The CDR3 region is CASIPLGYGAETLYF. The DNA read from the CDR3 is TGTGCCAGCATCCCTCTGGGGTATGGTGCAGAA. The whole variable domain, remainder taken from reference TRBV19 and TRBJ2-3, is GGIITQTPKFLIGQEGQKLTLKCQQNFNHDTMYWYRQDSGKGLRLIYYSITENDLQKGDLSEGYDASREKKSSFSLTVTSAQKNEMAVFLCASIPLGYGAETLYFGSGTRLTVL.

A note on this clone: Gene labels here are mouse ones. Sequencing ends 4 residues short of the CDR3 end; the germline J gene provides the rest. V usage is TRBV1 and J usage is TRBJ2-5; possible D gene TRBD1, 6 bases. The CDR3 length is 16 residues. The germline gives CDR1 NSQYPW, CDR2 LRSPGD (reference sequence). Trimming removed 3 bases at V and 3 bases at J, with 16 bases between. The sequenced CDR3 bases are TGCACCTGCAGTGCCAGCAGGGGAATTTGGCAAGAC. This gives the protein CTCSASRGIWQD. The full CDR3 protein is CTCSASRGIWQDTQYF.

On this clone: Gene names denote mouse genes. The read ends 4 residues before the CDR3 terminus; that terminus is restored from the germline J gene. Other DNA sequences in this sample translate to the same CDR3. The chain combines TRBV1 with TRBJ2-2, with 7 bases fitting TRBD1. The CDR3 extends over 16 amino acids. The trim removed 2 bases at V and 0 bases at J, leaving 3 bases unmatched. Germline lookup yields CDR1 NSQYPW and CDR2 LRSPGD (reference sequence). CDR3 sequence reads: CTCSAPDRANTGQLYF. CDR3 DNA (partial): TGCACCTGCAGTGCACCAGACAGGGCAAACACCGGG.

As for this clone: The genes and germline here are from mouse. The sequenced fragment ends 4 residues before the CDR3 boundary, so the rest is inferred from the germline J gene. The genes are TRBV13-1 and TRBJ2-5; the match to TRBD2 covers 9 bases. Germline V CDR1 and CDR2: NSHNY, SYGAGN. The J segment lost 3 bases and the V segment lost 0 bases, leaving 5 bases of the junction unmatched. The CDR3 sequence is 16 residues long. This CDR3 is CASSDVLGGLQDTQYF. The CDR3 DNA, read in part, is TGTGCCAGCAGTGATGTACTGGGGGGACTACAAGAC.

As for this clone: The germline and genes are mouse ones. The read halts 4 residues ahead of the CDR3 end, with the missing end drawn from the germline J gene. The V gene is TRBV1, the J gene TRBJ2-7; 8 nucleotides match TRBD1. The germline gives CDR1 NSQYPW, CDR2 LRSPGD (reference sequence). V was pared by 0 bases and J by 3 bases, with 7 bases of the junction left unmatched. The CDR3 contains 16 residues. CDR3 DNA, as far as it was read: TGCACCTGCAGTGCAGATTTGGGACAGGCCTTCTAT. Its protein product is CTCSADLGQAFY. The complete CDR3 reads CTCSADLGQAFYEQYF.

At least ten counts were recorded for this clone. Genes and germline come from the mouse. The CDR3 goes on 4 residues after the read ends, and that part is filled in from the germline J gene. This chain joins TRBV13-3 and TRBJ2-3; 11 bases are shared with TRBD2. J was trimmed by 4 bases and V by 7 bases; bases with no gene match: 5. The CDR3 loop spans 14 amino acids. In germline, CDR1 is NNHDY, CDR2 SYVADS. CDR3 in amino acids: CASEGTGGSETLYF. Partial CDR3 DNA: TGTGCCAGCGAGGGGACTGGGGGTTCAGAA.

This clone was observed a few times. Each gene name is a mouse one. The read stops 4 residues short of the end of the CDR3; the missing end is completed from the germline J gene. V is TRBV1 and J is TRBJ2-1; 12 nucleotides line up with TRBD1. The CDR3 sequence is 15 residues long. Trimming at V came to 4 bases and at J to 6 bases, leaving 4 bases not matched to a gene. Germline CDR1 reads NSQYPW; CDR2 reads LRSPGD (reference sequence). Incomplete CDR3 DNA: TGCACCTGCAGTGAGAGGGGACAGGGGGCTGCT. Amino acids: CTCSERGQGAA. The entire CDR3 is CTCSERGQGAAEQFF. The whole variable domain, remainder taken from reference TRBV1 and TRBJ2-1, is VTLLEQNPRWRLVPRGQAVNLRCILKNSQYPWMSWYQQDLQKQLQWLFTLRSPGDKEVKSLPGADYLATRVTDTELRLQVANMSQGRTLYCTCSERGQGAAEQFFGPGTRLTVL.

The table lists this clone with a few counts. Gene names are mouse gene names. The read ends 4 residues shy of where the CDR3 ends; the end is completed using the germline J gene. This rearrangement joins TRBV1 to TRBJ2-2; 11 bases map to TRBD1. This CDR3 comprises 16 residues. Losses at the gene ends were 3 bases for V and 3 bases for J; bases not matched to a gene: 3. Germline CDR1 NSQYPW, CDR2 LRSPGD (reference sequence). The CDR3 DNA, read in part, is TGCACCTGCAGTGCCGGACAGGGGGCGGACACCGGG. Translated: CTCSAGQGADTG. The whole CDR3 protein is CTCSAGQGADTGQLYF.

In this sample, this clone turned up a few times. The listed genes are named as in mouse. The CDR3 goes on 4 residues after the read ends, and that part is filled in from the germline J gene. The V and J genes are TRBV14 and TRBJ2-5; 7 bases map to TRBD1. The CDR3 runs 14 residues. The germline gives CDR1 SGHDT, CDR2 FRDEAV. J lost 1 base, V lost 3 bases, and 2 bases had no gene match. CDR3 DNA (partial): TGTGCCAGCAGTTCCGGGACAGACCAAGAC. Amino acid sequence: CASSSGTDQD. The entire CDR3 protein is CASSSGTDQDTQYF. The complete variable domain, with remaining parts taken from reference TRBV14 and TRBJ2-5, reads EAGVTQSPRYAVLQEGQAVSFWCDPISGHDTLYWYQQPRDQGPQLLVYFRDEAVIDNSQLPSDRFSAVRPKGTNSTLKIQSAKQGDTATYLCASSSGTDQDTQYFGPGTRLLVL.

In regard to this clone: TCRdb's protein and the translated DNA diverge at residue 13; the protein reported here is the translation of the DNA. Gene names are the mouse ones. The CDR3 end lies 3 residues beyond the end of the read and is filled in from the germline J gene. The chain employs TRBV13-3 and TRBJ1-6, with D possibly being TRBD1 (6 bases). TRBJ1-6 belongs to the ORF category, with a function that is uncertain. Germline CDR1 and CDR2: NNHDY and SYVADS. This CDR3 is built from 16 residues. The ends were cut back, 4 bases at V and 4 bases at J, with 15 bases in the middle. Partial CDR3 DNA: TGTGCCAGCAGTCCCTCCCGGGACACATATAATTCGCCC. Protein: CASSPSRDTYNSP. In full, the CDR3 is CASSPSRDTYNSPLYF.

Details on this clone: Germline and genes: mouse. From the germline J gene comes the end of the CDR3, since the read stops 4 residues before it. V gene TRBV19 combines with J gene TRBJ2-5; D possibly corresponds to TRBD1 (5 bases). The CDR3 consists of 14 residues. The V gene's germline CDR1 is FNHDT and CDR2 SITEND (reference sequence). CDR3 in amino acids: CASSIEGRGDTQYF. The covered CDR3 bases are TGTGCCAGCAGTATAGAGGGGAGAGGAGAC.

For this clone: Genes here carry mouse names. The read ends 4 residues early relative to the CDR3; the germline J gene fills the gap. The chain links TRBV16 to TRBJ2-1; D uncertain. Germline assignment: CDR1 SGHSA and CDR2 FRNQAP. V gave up 3 bases and J gave up 0 bases, with 12 bases separating them. The CDR3 spans 16 residues. CDR3 protein: CASSFPRDINYAEQFF. The DNA read from the CDR3 is TGTGCAAGCAGCTTTCCCCGAGACATTAACTATGCT.

Of note for this clone: The germline and genes are mouse ones. The CDR3 end lies 4 residues beyond the end of the read and is filled in from the germline J gene. The chain links TRBV13-3 to TRBJ1-2; 7 bases are shared with TRBD1. Germline values: CDR1 NNHDY, CDR2 SYVADS. V was clipped by 5 bases and J by 3 bases; unmatched bases: 4. The CDR3 is 13 amino acids. The CDR3 sequence is CASSVTGDSDYTF. Incomplete CDR3 DNA: TGTGCCAGCAGCGTTACAGGGGACTCC.

This clone was observed a handful of times. Mouse gene names and germline throughout. The CDR3 end falls 4 residues outside the read, so it is completed with the germline J gene. The chain couples TRBV1 to TRBJ2-7, with D perhaps TRBD1 (7 bases). Germline lookup yields CDR1 NSQYPW and CDR2 LRSPGD (reference sequence). The CDR3 spans 15 residues. The CDR3: CTCSAERAGGYEQYF. The part of the CDR3 DNA that was read is TGCACCTGCAGTGCAGAAAGGGCAGGGGGGTAT.

This clone was seen many times. Gene names denote mouse genes. The CDR3 here is CASSDDWGEGAEQFF. The covered CDR3 bases are TGTGCCAGCAGTGATGACTGGGGGGAGGGGGCT. The J gene is TRBJ2-1, the V gene TRBV13-3; 9 nucleotides agree with TRBD2. The CDR3 end lies 4 residues beyond the end of the read and is filled in from the germline J gene. The CDR3 consists of 15 residues. The germline CDR1 and CDR2 sequences are NNHDY and SYVADS.

Remarks on this clone: Mouse names are used for the genes. The read stops 4 residues short of the end of the CDR3; the missing end is completed from the germline J gene. The V and J genes are TRBV13-3 and TRBJ1-1, with D maybe TRBD1 (6 bases). The length of the CDR3 is 13 residues. Germline V gene lookup returns CDR1 NNHDY and CDR2 SYVADS. V dropped 6 bases and J dropped 4 bases, with 13 bases sitting between them. CDR3 DNA, as far as it was read: TGTGCCAGCAACAACAGGGCCAGCACA. This gives the protein CASNNRAST. The CDR3, in full, reads CASNNRASTEVFF.